The next 17 T cell receptor beta chains were all read from a single sample in a study of patients and donors after allogeneic stem cell transplantation. TCRdb reanalysed the RT-PCR reads using MiXCR and keeps one entry per CDR3 protein. The data contain about a million distinct CDR3 sequences, approximately 18% of them singletons. Specimen: blood, either unsorted or a sorted T cell fraction (not recorded which). Receptors were obtained from a human donor who was either an allogeneic HSCT recipient or a stem cell or donor lymphocyte infusion donor (not recorded which). It is not recorded whose cells these are; they may come from a transplant donor.

The chain carries TRBV5-1 and TRBJ1-2; possibly TRBD1 for D (5 bases). This CDR3 is built from 16 residues. The germline gives CDR1 SGHRS, CDR2 YFSETQ. Trimming stripped 2 bases from V and 4 bases from J, with 18 bases between. CDR3 region: CASSLGDHRKVYGYTF. CDR3 in DNA: TGCGCCAGCAGCTTAGGGGACCACCGGAAGGTCTATGGCTACACCTTC.

The rearrangement uses TRBV2 and TRBJ1-5, with D uncertain. This CDR3 is built from 14 residues. The germline V and J ends were trimmed by 3 bases and 6 bases, with 12 bases remaining between them. The germline CDR1 and CDR2 sequences are SNHLY and FYNNEI. CDR3 nucleotides: TGTGCCAGCAGTGAGGGGTCCCCCCGTCAGCCCCAGCATTTT. Encoded protein: CASSEGSPRQPQHF.

This clonotype turned up a few times. The chain has TRBV27 and TRBJ2-1, with 15 bases matching TRBD2. The CDR3 runs to 14 residues. Germline V gene sequence: CDR1 MNHEY, CDR2 SMNVEV (reference sequence). V lost 9 bases to trimming and J lost 12 bases; unmatched junction nucleotides: 9. The CDR3 nucleotides are TGTGCCAGTCGGGGACTAGCGGGAGGACTGTTGCAGTTCTTC. It translates to CASRGLAGGLLQFF.

The chain is built from TRBV2 and TRBJ1-2; D uncertain. This CDR3 has 13 residues. Germline CDR1 and CDR2: SNHLY and FYNNEI. Trimming removed 3 bases at V and 4 bases at J, with 9 bases between. CDR3 residues: CASSERAFYGYTF. The CDR3 bases are TGTGCCAGCAGTGAGAGGGCCTTCTATGGCTACACCTTC.

This chain uses TRBV5-1 with TRBJ2-7; 7 bases map to TRBD2. CDR1 SGHRS and CDR2 YFSETQ come from the germline V gene. V lost 5 bases to trimming and J lost 2 bases; unmatched junction nucleotides: 16. The CDR3 spans 17 residues. In DNA, the CDR3 is TGCGCCAGCAGGGTGGGTCGGAGGCGGGAGTACCCCTACGAGCAGTACTTC. Translating gives CASRVGRRREYPYEQYF. The whole variable domain, filled in from reference TRBV5-1 and TRBJ2-7, reads KAGVTQTPRYLIKTRGQQVTLSCSPISGHRSVSWYQQTPGQGLQFLFEYFSETQRNKGNFPGRFSGRQFSNSRSEMNVSTLELGDSALYLCASRVGRRREYPYEQYFGPGTRLTVT.

This chain uses TRBV12-3 or TRBV12-4 with TRBJ1-2; 9 bases align to TRBD1. The CDR3 spans 15 residues. J gave up 8 bases and V 6 bases, and 13 bases lay outside the gene matches. The CDR3 here is CASSYSSGQGRGYTF. The CDR3 bases are TGTGCCAGCAGCTATAGCTCCGGACAGGGGAGAGGCTACACCTTC.

The J gene is TRBJ2-7, the V gene TRBV27, with D perhaps given as TRBD1 or TRBD2 (5 bases each). The CDR3 sequence is 14 residues long. The ends were cut back, 3 bases at V and 5 bases at J, with 14 bases in the middle. Germline V CDR1 and CDR2: MNHEY, SMNVEV (reference sequence). Written as DNA, the CDR3 is TGTGCCAGCAGTTTGGGTATTAGAGGGGACGAGCAGTACTTC. It encodes CASSLGIRGDEQYF.

V usage is TRBV7-2 and J usage is TRBJ1-2; maybe TRBD1 (5 bases). Germline V gene data show CDR1 as SGHTA and CDR2 as FQGNSA. The V gene lost 3 bases and the J gene lost 2 bases, with 16 bases spanning the gap. This CDR3 region has 16 residues. Here the CDR3 DNA reads TGTGCCAGCAGCTTTAATGGGGGGAACTCCAACTATGGCTACACCTTC. This codes for CASSFNGGNSNYGYTF.

This clonotype was counted a few times. CDR3 sequence reads: CASSGFSGGVSTDTQYF. In DNA form, the CDR3 reads TGCGCCAGCAGTGGTTTCTCAGGGGGAGTTAGCACAGATACGCAGTATTTT. J is TRBJ2-3 and V is TRBV10-2, with 7 bases aligning to TRBD1. The CDR3 length is 17 residues. Trimming took 4 bases from V and 0 from J; bases not matched to a gene: 10. The germline gives CDR1 WSHSY, CDR2 SAAADI.

The chain's CDR3 is CASRVDPVGTQYF. As DNA, the CDR3 is TGTGCCAGCAGGGTGGACCCGGTAGGTACGCAGTATTTT. This chain uses TRBV2 with TRBJ2-3; D is undetermined. Trimming removed 6 bases at V and 8 bases at J, with 15 bases between. Germline loops: CDR1 SNHLY, CDR2 FYNNEI. This CDR3 region has 13 residues. The full variable domain, in which reference TRBV2 and TRBJ2-3 provide the parts outside the CDR3, is EPEVTQTPSHQVTQMGQEVILRCVPISNHLYFYWYRQILGQKVEFLVSFYNNEISEKSEIFDDQFSVERPDGSNFTLKIRSTKLEDSAMYFCASRVDPVGTQYFGPGTRLTVL.

This clonotype occurred a few times. This chain joins TRBV20-1 and TRBJ1-1; D uncertain. V dropped 0 bases and J dropped 3 bases, with 5 bases sitting between them. The germline V gene encodes CDR1 DFQATT and CDR2 SNEGSKA (reference sequence). The CDR3 has 12 amino acids. The CDR3 reads CSARDRHTEAFF. CDR3 DNA sequence: TGCAGTGCTAGAGACAGGCACACTGAAGCTTTCTTT.

This clonotype was seen more than once but under ten times. The V call is TRBV9, the J call TRBJ2-5; 9 positions match TRBD2. Germline V lookup: CDR1 SGDLS, CDR2 YYNGEE. Germline trimming cut 3 bases from V and 5 bases from J; bases unmatched to any gene: 8. The length of the CDR3 is 15 residues. The chain's CDR3 is CASSESSGSSETQYF. The CDR3 DNA is TGTGCCAGCAGCGAGAGTAGCGGGAGTAGTGAGACCCAGTACTTC.

The rearrangement links TRBV7-2 to TRBJ2-7; D is unresolved. Per germline, CDR1 SGHTA and CDR2 FQGNSA. The CDR3 loop spans 14 amino acids. V dropped 7 bases and J dropped 6 bases, with 19 bases sitting between them. CDR3 bases: TGTGCCAGCACCTCGGGCCCCCGGAAGGGCGAGCAGTACTTC. As protein: CASTSGPRKGEQYF.

This clonotype came up a few times. The J gene is TRBJ2-3, the V gene TRBV20-1; 16 bases agree with TRBD2. Germline-derived CDR1 and CDR2 are DFQATT and SNEGSKA (reference sequence). The CDR3 is made up of 17 amino acids. Losses at the gene ends were 5 bases for V and 3 bases for J; bases not matched to a gene: 8. CDR3 in DNA: TGCAGTGCTGATGGGACTAGCGGGAGGGGTTTTACAGATACGCAGTATTTT. This encodes CSADGTSGRGFTDTQYF.

This clonotype was seen a few times. The CDR3 region has the DNA TGCAGTGCTAGGGCTTACAATCAGCCCCAGCATTTT. As protein: CSARAYNQPQHF. The rearrangement joins TRBV20-1 to TRBJ1-5; no reliable D call. Trimming shortened V by 3 bases and J by 3 bases, and 6 bases separated the two germline ends. Germline-derived CDR1 and CDR2 are DFQATT and SNEGSKA (reference sequence). The CDR3 contains 12 residues.

The chain couples TRBV12-3 or TRBV12-4 to TRBJ1-1; unclear D gene. Trimming cost V 6 bases and J 1 base, with 9 bases left between them. CDR3 length: 13 residues. The CDR3 is CASSRFQNTEAFF. CDR3 sequence (DNA): TGTGCCAGCAGCCGTTTCCAGAACACTGAAGCTTTCTTT.

V usage is TRBV15 and J usage is TRBJ2-7, with 11 bases matching TRBD2. V lost 0 bases to trimming and J lost 4 bases; unmatched junction nucleotides: 2. The CDR3 has 15 amino acids. Germline CDR1 is LNHNV and CDR2 is YYDKDF (reference sequence). CDR3 in amino acids: CATSRETSGRYEQYF. The CDR3 DNA is TGTGCCACCAGCAGAGAAACTAGCGGGAGATACGAGCAGTACTTC.